The clone carrying this TCR beta chain was found many times. Its antigen is not known. Read coverage stops 3 residues before the CDR3 terminus; the germline J gene supplies the remainder. The data originate from a study of T cell clonality in common variable immunodeficiency. Findings of the study overall: Fewer deletions and N-nucleotide insertions were reportedly seen in common variable immunodeficiency TCR beta sequences.

Profiled with immunoSEQ multiplex PCR; TCRdb holds only in-frame clones, not every one. The sample shows over 40,000 clones, none of them appearing just once. The CDR3 length is 15 residues. Germline V lookup: CDR1 WNHNN, CDR2 SYGVQD (reference sequence). Trimming removed 3 bases from V and 2 bases from J, with 14 bases in between. Each donor provided roughly 5 to 8 ml of heparinized whole blood. This chain connects TRBV10-1 to TRBJ2-7, with D unclear. The TCR sequence derives from a person aged 18 to 75 in good health. Material for sequencing was peripheral blood mononuclear cells. CDR3 amino acids: CASSDPGSATYEQYF. The part of the CDR3 DNA that was read is TGCGCCAGCAGTGACCCCGGGTCAGCCACCTACGAG.